This TCR beta chain was recovered during a study of cytomegalovirus exposure and HLA in healthy donors. Background on the study: There were about 85 million unique TCRs (from HLA-typed donors) in an early data release. The study, taken as a whole, reports: Per published reports, the classifier diagnosed cytomegalovirus status with high specificity and sensitivity. CMV serostatus was the sole immune exposure data available.

The V and J ends lost 0 bases and 6 bases respectively, with 12 bases between them. CDR3 size: 15 residues. Germline assignment: CDR1 LNHDA and CDR2 SQIVND (reference sequence). With 60 Vbeta and 13 Jbeta primers, the PCR was carried out. Generated by immunoSEQ multiplex PCR, the TCRdb table keeps only in-frame clones and is missing some. The sample shows 90,000 to 100,000 clones, over 75% of them seen only once. Remarks on this clone: Its antigen is still unknown.

This sequence originates from a man between 50 and 59 years old in good health and CMV-seronegative. The specimen was PBMCs. The gene calls are TRBV19 and TRBJ1-5, with D tentatively TRBD1 (6 bases). Here the CDR3 reads CASSIDRQGRQPQHF. CDR3 nucleotide sequence: TGTGCCAGTAGTATAGATCGGCAGGGGCGTCAGCCCCAGCATTTT. Full variable domain (missing parts from reference TRBV19 and TRBJ1-5): DGGITQSPKYLFRKEGQNVTLSCEQNLNHDAMYWYRQDPGQGLRLIYYSQIVNDFQKGDIAEGYSVSREKKESFPLTVTSAQKNPTAFYLCASSIDRQGRQPQHFGDGTRLSIL.